The 13 T cell receptor beta chains given below trace back to one sample, sequenced in a study of vaccination and CD4 T cells after COVID-19. These TCRs' antigens remain unknown. Treatment here: approximately 10-day PBMC culture with coronavirus spike peptide pools or control peptides (ViraFEST assay). Oncomine TCR Beta short-read sequencing was applied to DNA from cultured CD4+ T cells. TCRdb itself ran the PCR reads through MiXCR, one entry per CDR3 protein. The table has about 12,000 distinct CDR3 sequences, 50% seen once. Sequenced input: CD4+ T cells from blood, cultured in vitro. The receptors stem from a human donor who had recovered from COVID-19.

The chain uses TRBV20-1 and TRBJ1-2; 9 nucleotides align to TRBD1. Germline loops: CDR1 DFQATT, CDR2 SNEGSKA (reference sequence). Trimming at V came to 5 bases and at J to 6 bases, leaving 10 bases not matched to a gene. The CDR3 has 14 residues. CDR3 sequence: CSALRPGTGNGYTF. In DNA, the CDR3 is TGCAGTGCTCTACGTCCCGGGACAGGGAATGGCTACACCTTC.

This chain links TRBV11-2 with TRBJ2-1, with D tentatively TRBD2 (6 bases). The V gene lost 9 bases and the J gene lost 9 bases, with 18 bases spanning the gap. Germline CDR1 reads SGHAT; CDR2 reads FQNNGV. The CDR3 spans 13 residues. The CDR3 DNA reads as TGTGCCAGTCTCCTTTTGGGGACTGGTGAGCAGTTCTTC. This gives the protein CASLLLGTGEQFF.

The chain recombines TRBV4-2 with TRBJ1-1, with 7 positions matching TRBD1. CDR1 and CDR2 from the germline V gene are LGHNA and YNFKEQ. The CDR3 is 16 amino acids. V lost 1 base to trimming and J lost 0 bases; unmatched junction nucleotides: 5. Here the CDR3 reads CASSQVTGVMNTEAFF. CDR3 in DNA: TGTGCCAGCAGCCAAGTTACAGGGGTCATGAACACTGAAGCTTTCTTT.

The chain has TRBV2 and TRBJ2-7; weak D call: TRBD1 (5 bases). Germline V CDR1 and CDR2: SNHLY, FYNNEI. Deletions cut 4 bases from V and 3 bases from J, with 16 bases between. The CDR3 length is 15 residues. The chain's CDR3 is CASSAGRARDYEQYF. The CDR3 region has the DNA TGTGCCAGCAGTGCCGGCCGGGCCAGGGACTACGAGCAGTACTTC.

This clonotype has more than one count but fewer than ten. This chain joins TRBV2 and TRBJ1-3; the D gene is possibly TRBD1 (5 bases). Germline CDR1 and CDR2: SNHLY and FYNNEI. With 1 base removed from V and 7 bases from J, the gap between germline ends came to 11 bases. This CDR3 comprises 14 residues. The CDR3 DNA is TGTGCCAGCAGTGAAGGGGGCTCGGGGAACACCATATATTTT. Its protein product is CASSEGGSGNTIYF.

The chain carries TRBV6-1 and TRBJ2-7; D is perhaps TRBD2 (6 bases). V was cut by 5 bases and J by 3 bases, with 8 bases left in between. CDR3 length: 12 amino acids. Germline CDR1 and CDR2: MNHNS and SASEGT. The CDR3: CASSRTNYEQYF. The CDR3 nucleotides are TGTGCCAGCAGTCGGACTAACTACGAGCAGTACTTC.

The chain combines TRBV7-9 with TRBJ1-1; the D gene is possibly TRBD1 (5 bases). The V and J ends lost 5 bases and 1 base respectively, with 11 bases between them. Germline values: CDR1 SEHNR, CDR2 FQNEAQ (reference sequence). The CDR3 sequence is 14 residues long. The CDR3 DNA reads as TGTGCCAGCAGCCTCAGGGTTCCGAACACTGAAGCTTTCTTT. This gives the protein CASSLRVPNTEAFF.

The J gene is TRBJ2-4, the V gene TRBV5-1; 9 nucleotides line up with TRBD2. The trim removed 5 bases at V and 2 bases at J, leaving 5 bases unmatched. Germline CDR1 and CDR2: SGHRS and YFSETQ. The CDR3 extends over 15 amino acids. In nucleotides, the CDR3 is TGCGCCAGCAGTTCCCTAGCGGGGACCAAAAACATTCAGTACTTC. This gives the protein CASSSLAGTKNIQYF. Combining the CDR3 with reference TRBV5-1 and TRBJ2-4 gives the whole variable domain KAGVTQTPRYLIKTRGQQVTLSCSPISGHRSVSWYQQTPGQGLQFLFEYFSETQRNKGNFPGRFSGRQFSNSRSEMNVSTLELGDSALYLCASSSLAGTKNIQYFGAGTRLSVL.

This chain links TRBV5-1 with TRBJ2-5, with 8 positions matching TRBD1. The germline CDR1 and CDR2 sequences are SGHRS and YFSETQ. Unmatched junction bases numbered 6, after V lost 0 bases and J lost 5 bases. The CDR3 runs 15 residues. The CDR3 protein is CASSLGQGASETQYF. CDR3 DNA sequence: TGCGCCAGCAGCTTGGGTCAGGGGGCTTCTGAGACCCAGTACTTC.

The CDR3 DNA reads as TGTGCCAGCAGTTTCTCGGGGACCCTCGGGCCCCAGCATTTT. As protein: CASSFSGTLGPQHF. This rearrangement joins TRBV12-3 or TRBV12-4 to TRBJ1-5, with a possible D match to TRBD1 (5 bases). CDR3 length equals 14 residues. Trimming removed 3 bases at V and 9 bases at J, with 15 bases between.

This clonotype was found a few times. This chain uses TRBV21-1 with TRBJ1-5. TRBV21-1 constitutes a pseudogene. The CDR3 runs 13 residues. The CDR3 is CASSKESNQPQHF. The CDR3 DNA follows: TGTGCCAGCAGCAAAGAGAGCAATCAGCCCCAGCATTTT.

This rearrangement joins TRBV5-1 to TRBJ1-1; D not resolved. Germline V gene data show CDR1 as SGHRS and CDR2 as YFSETQ. This CDR3 is 13 amino acids long. V was trimmed by 0 bases and J by 1 base, leaving 4 bases between them. The CDR3 spells CASSLVRNTEAFF. In DNA, the CDR3 is TGCGCCAGCAGCTTGGTCAGGAACACTGAAGCTTTCTTT.

This chain links TRBV5-1 with TRBJ2-1; D is possibly TRBD1 or TRBD2 (5 bases each). CDR1 is SGHRS and CDR2 is YFSETQ in the germline V gene. The CDR3 is 15 amino acids. Trimming cost V 0 bases and J 3 bases, with 10 bases left between them. The CDR3 nucleotides are TGCGCCAGCAGCTTGGGGGGGTCGATCTACAATGAGCAGTTCTTC. This codes for CASSLGGSIYNEQFF.